Shown below are 25 T cell receptor beta chains from a single sample sequenced in a study of cytomegalovirus exposure and HLA in healthy donors. It was with 60 Vbeta and 13 Jbeta primers that the PCR ran. Using immunoSEQ multiplex PCR, the repertoire was profiled, and TCRdb retains in-frame clones only, with some absent. The sample has fewer than 110,000 clones; around 67% are singletons. The sequenced material came from PBMCs. The receptors here all came from a woman in her forties or fifties in good health and CMV-seronegative.

The CDR3 reads CASSINGLAGDTSTDTQYF. CDR3 nucleotide sequence: TGTGCCAGCAGCATAAATGGACTAGCGGGGGACACTAGCACAGATACGCAGTATTTT. The chain recombines TRBV11-2 with TRBJ2-3, with 13 bases that match TRBD2. Germline CDR1 and CDR2: SGHAT and FQNNGV. This CDR3 spans 19 amino acids. Trimming took 5 bases from V and 0 from J; bases not matched to a gene: 11.

This sequence joins TRBV5-6 and TRBJ1-5; TRBD1 matches 9 bases. This CDR3 is 14 amino acids long. Germline V gene data show CDR1 as SGHDT and CDR2 as YYEEEE. J was trimmed by 9 bases and V by 4 bases; bases with no gene match: 8. The CDR3: CASSRRDRAGPQHF. The CDR3 coding sequence is TGTGCCAGCAGCCGTAGGGACAGGGCAGGGCCCCAGCATTTT. The variable domain in full, with the rest retrieved from reference TRBV5-6 and TRBJ1-5, is DAGVTQSPTHLIKTRGQQVTLRCSPKSGHDTVSWYQQALGQGPQFIFQYYEEEERQRGNFPDRFSGHQFPNYSSELNVNALLLGDSALYLCASSRRDRAGPQHFGDGTRLSIL.

This chain connects TRBV9 to TRBJ2-6, with 9 bases matching TRBD1. CDR3 length equals 17 residues. From germline, CDR1 is SGDLS and CDR2 YYNGEE. V gave up 0 bases and J gave up 1 base; unmatched junction bases: 2. CDR3 coding DNA: TGTGCCAGCAGCGTAGGCGGGACAGGGTCTGGGGCCAACGTCCTGACTTTC. The encoded protein is CASSVGGTGSGANVLTF.

The chain is built from TRBV12-5 and TRBJ1-5; TRBD1 matches at 12 bases. V lost 2 bases and J lost 4; bases outside the gene matches: 6. Germline CDR1 and CDR2: LGHNT and FRNRAP. This CDR3 spans 17 amino acids. The CDR3 DNA reads TGTGCTAGTGGTTTGTCCCGGGACAGGGGGCAGAATCAGCCCCAGCATTTT. It translates to CASGLSRDRGQNQPQHF.

CDR3 bases: TGCGCCAGCCACGCTCGTGGGCTAAACTACGAGCAGTACTTC. Protein product: CASHARGLNYEQYF. This rearrangement joins TRBV5-1 to TRBJ2-7; D not certain. The CDR3 length is 14 residues. The V end lost 7 bases, the J end lost 3 bases, and 17 bases lay between the germline ends. Germline V lookup: CDR1 SGHRS, CDR2 YFSETQ.

There are a few counts of this clone. The chain uses TRBV5-1 and TRBJ2-1; D ambiguous. Deletions cut 2 bases from V and 5 bases from J, with 5 bases between. Per germline, CDR1 SGHRS and CDR2 YFSETQ. The CDR3 runs to 12 residues. The CDR3 DNA is TGCGCCAGCAGCTTTACAAACAATGAGCAGTTCTTC. It encodes CASSFTNNEQFF.

The chain links TRBV11-3 to TRBJ2-5, with 7 positions matching TRBD2. CDR3 length: 13 residues. Germline V CDR1 and CDR2: SGHNT, YENEEA. The trim removed 6 bases at V and 5 bases at J, leaving 6 bases unmatched. The CDR3: CASRPAGEETQYF. The CDR3 coding sequence is TGTGCCAGCAGACCTGCGGGGGAGGAGACCCAGTACTTC. Filled out from reference TRBV11-3 and TRBJ2-5, the complete variable domain reads EAGVVQSPRYKIIEKKQPVAFWCNPISGHNTLYWYLQNLGQGPELLIRYENEEAVDDSQLPKDRFSAERLKGVDSTLKIQPAELGDSAVYLCASRPAGEETQYFGPGTRLLVL.

V is TRBV2 and J is TRBJ2-7, with 10 bases fitting TRBD1. Looked up from germline, CDR1 is SNHLY and CDR2 is FYNNEI. The length of the CDR3 is 14 residues. V dropped 3 bases and J dropped 7; count of bases not matched to a gene: 6. CDR3 protein: CASSDGTGDDEQYF. As DNA, the CDR3 is TGTGCCAGCAGTGATGGGACAGGGGATGATGAGCAGTACTTC.

V usage is TRBV7-2 and J usage is TRBJ2-7; 7 nucleotides align to TRBD1. In germline, CDR1 is SGHTA, CDR2 FQGNSA. There are 14 residues in the CDR3. Germline trimming cut 5 bases from V and 3 bases from J; bases unmatched to any gene: 7. In DNA, the CDR3 is TGTGCCAGCAGCGTCGGACAGGTATACTACGAGCAGTACTTC. Protein product: CASSVGQVYYEQYF.

This clone was recorded only once. The V and J genes are TRBV18 and TRBJ2-1; 7 nucleotides match TRBD2. CDR3 size: 14 residues. The V gene end was trimmed by 3 bases and the J gene end by 9 bases; junction bases not matched to a gene: 8. Germline V gene lookup returns CDR1 KGHSH and CDR2 LQKENI. The CDR3 is CASSPPWEGVEQFF. CDR3 bases: TGTGCCAGCTCACCTCCGTGGGAGGGAGTTGAGCAGTTCTTC.

The chain employs TRBV7-2 and TRBJ2-6; D perhaps matches TRBD2 (6 bases). The length of the CDR3 is 18 residues. The germline gives CDR1 SGHTA, CDR2 FQGNSA. The V gene lost 1 base and the J gene lost 0 bases, with 13 bases spanning the gap. CDR3 region: CASSLGWQRASGANVLTF. DNA for the CDR3: TGTGCCAGCAGCTTAGGATGGCAGCGGGCCTCTGGGGCCAACGTCCTGACTTTC.

The rearrangement uses TRBV5-4 and TRBJ1-5; possibly TRBD1 for D (5 bases). The length of the CDR3 is 13 residues. V lost 3 bases and J lost 7, with 11 bases in between. Germline assignment: CDR1 SGHNT and CDR2 YYREEE (reference sequence). CDR3 amino acids: CASSSGKGQPQHF. The CDR3 nucleotides read TGTGCCAGCAGCTCAGGGAAGGGCCAGCCCCAGCATTTT.

The rearrangement uses TRBV18 and TRBJ2-7, with 8 nucleotides matching TRBD2. Per germline, CDR1 KGHSH and CDR2 LQKENI. V was clipped by 2 bases and J by 5 bases; unmatched bases: 5. The CDR3 runs 14 residues. The CDR3 sequence is CASSPSSGSHEQYF. The CDR3 region has the DNA TGTGCCAGCTCACCATCCAGCGGGAGCCACGAGCAGTACTTC.

This sequence joins TRBV19 and TRBJ1-3, with 7 nucleotides matching TRBD1. The CDR3 runs to 15 residues. Germline values: CDR1 LNHDA, CDR2 SQIVND (reference sequence). The trim removed 6 bases at V and 2 bases at J, leaving 7 bases unmatched. CDR3 residues: CASRMTGFTGNTIYF. CDR3 coding DNA: TGTGCCAGTAGAATGACAGGGTTCACTGGAAACACCATATATTTT. The variable domain in full, completed from reference TRBV19 and TRBJ1-3, reads DGGITQSPKYLFRKEGQNVTLSCEQNLNHDAMYWYRQDPGQGLRLIYYSQIVNDFQKGDIAEGYSVSREKKESFPLTVTSAQKNPTAFYLCASRMTGFTGNTIYFGEGSWLTVV.

A few counts support this clone. The genes are TRBV12-5 and TRBJ2-1, with TRBD1 matching over 8 bases. V lost 8 bases and J lost 4; bases outside the gene matches: 7. Germline-derived CDR1 and CDR2 are LGHNT and FRNRAP. This CDR3 has 14 residues. The CDR3 spells CASNSGQEYNEQFF. The CDR3 DNA reads TGTGCTAGTAACTCGGGACAGGAGTACAATGAGCAGTTCTTC.

The rearrangement links TRBV4-1 to TRBJ1-6, with D possibly TRBD1 on 5 matching bases. The CDR3 length is 15 residues. The germline CDR1 and CDR2 sequences are MGHRA and YSYEKL. V dropped 1 base and J dropped 9 bases, with 13 bases sitting between them. As DNA, the CDR3 is TGCGCCAGCAGCCAAGGTCAGGGCGCGACTTCACCCCTCCACTTT. Protein product: CASSQGQGATSPLHF.

This rearrangement joins TRBV5-1 to TRBJ2-3; 10 bases are shared with TRBD2. Trimming removed 0 bases from V and 3 bases from J; junction bases left unmatched: 13. CDR1 and CDR2 from the germline V gene are SGHRS and YFSETQ. The CDR3 covers 19 residues. The CDR3 DNA reads as TGCGCCAGCAGCTTGGGCTATACGGGTCTAGCGGGAGCAACAGATACGCAGTATTTT. This gives the protein CASSLGYTGLAGATDTQYF.

The rearrangement joins TRBV19 to TRBJ1-5; 7 bases line up with TRBD1. V was clipped by 7 bases and J by 5 bases; unmatched bases: 8. CDR1 LNHDA and CDR2 SQIVND come from the germline V gene (reference sequence). The CDR3 is 14 residues long. CDR3 sequence reads: CASTQTGTHQPQHF. The CDR3 DNA reads as TGTGCCAGTACTCAGACAGGGACACATCAGCCCCAGCATTTT.

The V gene is TRBV5-4, the J gene TRBJ2-5; 11 bases match TRBD2. Germline V gene sequence: CDR1 SGHNT, CDR2 YYREEE (reference sequence). The CDR3 is 16 amino acids. With V trimmed by 4 bases and J by 4 bases, 9 bases remained unmatched. The DNA for the CDR3 is TGTGCCAGCAGCCCCGACCTAGCGGGGGGCCGAGAGACCCAGTACTTC. Encoded protein: CASSPDLAGGRETQYF. The full variable domain, rest sourced from reference TRBV5-4 and TRBJ2-5, is ETGVTQSPTHLIKTRGQQVTLRCSSQSGHNTVSWYQQALGQGPQFIFQYYREEENGRGNFPPRFSGLQFPNYSSELNVNALELDDSALYLCASSPDLAGGRETQYFGPGTRLLVL.

This clone occurred once. The chain employs TRBV4-1 and TRBJ2-7, with TRBD1 identical over 9 bases. In germline, CDR1 is MGHRA, CDR2 YSYEKL. V lost 0 bases, J lost 4 bases, and 7 bases stayed unmatched. This CDR3 is 16 amino acids long. This CDR3 reads CASSQDSGTGRYEQYF. As DNA, the CDR3 is TGCGCCAGCAGCCAAGATAGTGGGACAGGGAGATACGAGCAGTACTTC.

This chain links TRBV6-1 with TRBJ2-5, with TRBD2 matching 9 bases. Trimming took 4 bases from V and 0 from J; bases not matched to a gene: 15. The CDR3 is made up of 19 amino acids. CDR1 and CDR2 (germline): MNHNS, SASEGT. The CDR3 nucleotides read TGTGCCAGCAGTGGGGCGGGAGGGCCTACGATGATATACCAAGAGACCCAGTACTTC. This gives the protein CASSGAGGPTMIYQETQYF.

V usage is TRBV11-3 and J usage is TRBJ2-1; 10 bases align to TRBD1. Germline values: CDR1 SGHNT, CDR2 YENEEA. This CDR3 spans 16 amino acids. The J segment lost 13 bases and the V segment lost 6 bases, leaving 18 bases of the junction unmatched. CDR3: CASSFATGTGVGNQFF. CDR3 bases: TGTGCCAGCAGTTTCGCAACCGGGACAGGGGTTGGTAATCAGTTCTTC. Based on the CDR3 plus reference TRBV11-3 and TRBJ2-1, the full variable domain is EAGVVQSPRYKIIEKKQPVAFWCNPISGHNTLYWYLQNLGQGPELLIRYENEEAVDDSQLPKDRFSAERLKGVDSTLKIQPAELGDSAVYLCASSFATGTGVGNQFFGPGTRLTVL.

The count of this clone is one. V and J are TRBV7-2 and TRBJ2-7; 8 nucleotides match TRBD2. The germline gives CDR1 SGHTA, CDR2 FQGNSA. The V segment lost 0 bases and the J segment 5 bases; nucleotides outside the gene matches: 9. CDR3 length: 16 amino acids. The CDR3 DNA reads TGTGCCAGCAGCTTAGCGATGGCGGGAGGTTTGGACGAGCAGTACTTC. This sequence encodes CASSLAMAGGLDEQYF. The full variable domain, rest sourced from reference TRBV7-2 and TRBJ2-7, is GAGVSQSPSNKVTEKGKDVELRCDPISGHTALYWYRQSLGQGLEFLIYFQGNSAPDKSGLPSDRFSAERTGGSVSTLTIQRTQQEDSAVYLCASSLAMAGGLDEQYFGPGTRLTVT.

This chain joins TRBV10-3 and TRBJ2-3; the match to TRBD1 covers 9 bases. Looked up from germline, CDR1 is ENHRY and CDR2 is SYGVKD. J lost 4 bases, V lost 3 bases, and 5 bases had no gene match. The CDR3 spans 15 residues. The CDR3 reads CAISDRDRDSDTQYF. CDR3 bases: TGTGCCATCAGTGACCGGGACAGGGACTCAGATACGCAGTATTTT.

As for this clone: Other DNA variants within this sample encode the same CDR3. This rearrangement joins TRBV11-2 to TRBJ2-7; 8 nucleotides match TRBD2. Germline V gene sequence: CDR1 SGHAT, CDR2 FQNNGV. Trimming removed 1 base from V and 6 bases from J; junction bases left unmatched: 11. CDR3 length equals 16 residues. The CDR3 bases are TGTGCCAGCAGCTTAGTTCGGGAGGGTCCATGGGGCGAGCAGTACTTC. Its translation is CASSLVREGPWGEQYF.